This TCR beta chain was captured by sequencing in a study of T cell responses to AZD1222 COVID-19 vaccine. Study-wide context: Second-dose recipients at about 4 or about 12 weeks were treated as one pooled group. Study observations and caveats: Donors were mostly white British, more females; clonal diversity possibly underestimated. Spike was spanned by vaccine-associated CD4 TCRs, which were dominant at 160-218 and 743-854.

This table comes from immunoSEQ multiplex PCR, and its TCRdb copy is limited to in-frame clones, with some not included. This sample has under 150,000 clones, with 70% to 90% found just once. CDR1 is SGHRS, CDR2 YFSETQ, per germline. The CDR3 covers 14 residues. J lost 0 bases, V lost 7 bases, and 5 bases had no gene match. As for this clone: The antigen is unknown.

The TCR was taken from an adult in good health. J is TRBJ1-2 and V is TRBV5-1, with 8 bases that match TRBD1. Sequences were derived from peripheral blood, sampled on day 0 of AZD1222 vaccination. The chain's CDR3 is CASSSGGSNYGYTF. CDR3 DNA sequence: TGCGCCAGCTCCTCAGGGGGCTCTAACTATGGCTACACCTTC.